The 20 T cell receptor beta chains in this list originate from one sample, sequenced in a study of brain T cells in children with intractable seizures. This sample's time point: blood from clinic visit 5 months post-surgery; TSC patient then seizure free. The repertoire was sequenced with immunoSEQ multiplex PCR; TCRdb's copy has only in-frame clones and lacks some. Altogether 340,000 or so clones are present, over 90% being singletons, with the ten largest covering 5% to 7%. Material: peripheral blood, obtained 5 to 6 months after surgery. The receptors were sampled from a boy younger than two with tuberous sclerosis and intractable seizures.

V is TRBV19 and J is TRBJ2-7, with a tentative D call TRBD1 (5 bases). The CDR3 consists of 13 residues. The V end lost 4 bases, the J end lost 5 bases, and 12 bases lay between the germline ends. CDR1 LNHDA and CDR2 SQIVND come from the germline V gene (reference sequence). The CDR3 region has the DNA TGTGCCAGTAGTAGCCAGGGCGACGACGAGCAGTACTTC. Its translation: CASSSQGDDEQYF.

This rearrangement joins TRBV5-4 to TRBJ2-7, with 10 bases aligning to TRBD1. The CDR3 extends over 14 amino acids. Germline CDR1 is SGHNT and CDR2 is YYREEE (reference sequence). J was trimmed by 3 bases and V by 0 bases; bases with no gene match: 0. Written as DNA, the CDR3 is TGTGCCAGCAGCTTGGGGACAGGGGGCTACGAGCAGTACTTC. It yields the protein CASSLGTGGYEQYF.

DNA of the CDR3: TGCGCCAGCAGCCAGTTTGGCGGCCTCAAGGCCGCTTTCTTT. Encoded protein: CASSQFGGLKAAFF. The J gene is TRBJ1-1, the V gene TRBV4-1; D is undetermined. This CDR3 comprises 14 residues. The V end lost 3 bases, the J end lost 11 bases, and 19 bases lay between the germline ends. Germline V gives CDR1 MGHRA, CDR2 YSYEKL.

V gene TRBV7-9 combines with J gene TRBJ2-4; a weak D match, TRBD2 (5 bases). This CDR3 is built from 14 residues. Trimming stripped 2 bases from V and 7 bases from J, with 12 bases between. Germline CDR1 is SEHNR and CDR2 is FQNEAQ (reference sequence). CDR3 DNA: TGTGCCAGCAGCTTACTTCGGGATTTGAACATTCAGTACTTC. It is translated as CASSLLRDLNIQYF.

The rearrangement links TRBV6-5 to TRBJ2-7, with 7 bases that match TRBD2. Looked up from germline, CDR1 is MNHEY and CDR2 is SVGAGI. The V and J ends lost 11 bases and 2 bases, in that order; junction bases with no gene match: 9. This CDR3 has 13 residues. The CDR3 sequence: CAGSRGETYEQYF. The DNA for the CDR3 is TGTGCCGGGTCCCGGGGGGAGACCTACGAGCAGTACTTC.

This sequence joins TRBV7-6 and TRBJ2-5; no definite D call. In germline, CDR1 is SGHVS, CDR2 FNYEAQ. This CDR3 has 12 residues. V was shortened by 9 bases and J by 7 bases, with 15 bases between the two germline ends. This CDR3 is CASEDLEVTQYF. The CDR3 coding sequence is TGTGCCAGTGAGGATTTAGAAGTGACCCAGTACTTC.

V and J are TRBV14 and TRBJ2-7; no definite D call. CDR1 and CDR2 (germline): SGHDN, FVKESK. The CDR3 spans 13 residues. Trimming pared 1 base from V and 2 bases from J, leaving 6 bases between. The chain's CDR3 is CASSQGTAYEQYF. The CDR3 DNA sequence: TGTGCCAGCAGCCAAGGAACAGCCTACGAGCAGTACTTC.

J is TRBJ1-1 and V is TRBV5-1, with 9 bases identical to TRBD1. From germline, CDR1 is SGHRS and CDR2 YFSETQ. The trim removed 2 bases at V and 5 bases at J, leaving 7 bases unmatched. The CDR3 extends over 15 amino acids. The CDR3 sequence is CASSLKPQGATEAFF. CDR3 bases: TGCGCCAGCAGCTTAAAACCACAGGGGGCAACTGAAGCTTTCTTT.

The chain combines TRBV18 with TRBJ2-4; 9 bases map to TRBD1. V was pared by 4 bases and J by 0 bases, with 7 bases of the junction left unmatched. CDR1 and CDR2 from the germline V gene are KGHSH and LQKENI. The CDR3 totals 17 residues. In nucleotides, the CDR3 is TGTGCCAGCTCACTAGGATGGACAGGGGTAGCCAAAAACATTCAGTACTTC. This sequence encodes CASSLGWTGVAKNIQYF.

The chain carries TRBV4-1 and TRBJ2-4; D may be TRBD1 (5 bases). This CDR3 is built from 16 residues. Germline V gives CDR1 MGHRA, CDR2 YSYEKL. V shed 4 bases and J shed 0 bases, with 13 bases lying between them. CDR3: CASSPRQLLAKNIQYF. DNA of the CDR3: TGCGCCAGCAGCCCTAGACAGCTTCTAGCCAAAAACATTCAGTACTTC.

V gene TRBV19 combines with J gene TRBJ1-1; no reliable D call. This CDR3 has 13 amino acids. The V gene lost 2 bases and the J gene lost 3 bases, with 7 bases spanning the gap. Germline CDR1 and CDR2: LNHDA and SQIVND (reference sequence). The CDR3 protein is CASSIKVYTEAFF. As DNA, the CDR3 is TGTGCCAGTAGTATAAAAGTCTACACTGAAGCTTTCTTT. Using reference TRBV19 and TRBJ1-1 for the parts outside the CDR3, the full variable domain is DGGITQSPKYLFRKEGQNVTLSCEQNLNHDAMYWYRQDPGQGLRLIYYSQIVNDFQKGDIAEGYSVSREKKESFPLTVTSAQKNPTAFYLCASSIKVYTEAFFGQGTRLTVV.

The J gene is TRBJ1-1, the V gene TRBV3-1 (or the pseudogene TRBV3-2), with a weak D call TRBD1 (6 bases). CDR3 length: 14 residues. The germline V and J ends were trimmed by 4 bases and 5 bases, with 14 bases remaining between them. Looked up from germline, CDR1 is LGHDT and CDR2 is YNNKEL (reference sequence). CDR3 in DNA: TGTGCCAGCAGCCTACAGGGTTCGCGAACTGAAGCTTTCTTT. Amino acid sequence: CASSLQGSRTEAFF.

This clone was seen just once. J is TRBJ2-1 and V is TRBV7-9; D is tentatively TRBD1 or TRBD2 (6 bases each). V lost 8 bases and J 0 bases, leaving 11 bases between the germline ends. The CDR3 length is 14 residues. The germline CDR1 and CDR2 sequences are SEHNR and FQNEAQ (reference sequence). The CDR3 loop reads CASGGGSSYNEQFF. For the CDR3, the DNA is TGTGCCAGCGGAGGGGGGAGCTCCTACAATGAGCAGTTCTTC.

The chain joins TRBV28 to TRBJ1-6; no clear D gene. The CDR3 is made up of 17 amino acids. From germline, CDR1 is MDHEN and CDR2 SYDVKM. V was pared by 3 bases and J by 2 bases, with 14 bases between. This chain's CDR3 is CASSFTWTSPYNSPLHF. The CDR3 nucleotides are TGTGCCAGCAGTTTCACCTGGACCAGCCCCTATAATTCACCCCTCCACTTT.

The J gene is TRBJ2-7, the V gene TRBV5-1; D ambiguous. The CDR3 contains 12 residues. Deletions cut 4 bases from V and 0 bases from J, with 5 bases between. In germline, CDR1 is SGHRS, CDR2 YFSETQ. CDR3 nucleotide sequence: TGCGCCAGCAGCCCGAGCTCCTACGAGCAGTACTTC. As protein: CASSPSSYEQYF.

This chain connects TRBV6-5 to TRBJ2-1; tentative D call: TRBD2 (6 bases). Germline lookup yields CDR1 MNHEY and CDR2 SVGAGI. V was shortened by 6 bases and J by 8 bases, with 17 bases between the two germline ends. The CDR3 consists of 14 residues. The CDR3 region has the DNA TGTGCCAGCAGGAGACTAGTACCAATCTATGAGCAGTTCTTC. It codes for CASRRLVPIYEQFF.

The chain joins TRBV6-5 to TRBJ2-7, with 9 positions matching TRBD2. Germline V gene data show CDR1 as MNHEY and CDR2 as SVGAGI. The CDR3 consists of 15 residues. Trimming removed 5 bases from V and 4 bases from J; junction bases left unmatched: 9. DNA for the CDR3: TGTGCCAGCAGTACTTACTCGACTAGCGGATACGAGCAGTACTTC. Protein sequence: CASSTYSTSGYEQYF.

V usage is TRBV27 and J usage is TRBJ1-1, with no clear D. V was pared by 0 bases and J by 4 bases, with 9 bases between. The CDR3 loop spans 14 amino acids. Germline V CDR1 and CDR2: MNHEY, SMNVEV (reference sequence). This CDR3 is CASSLSASSTEAFF. The DNA of the CDR3 is TGTGCCAGCAGTTTATCGGCCAGTTCCACTGAAGCTTTCTTT.

The chain recombines TRBV30 with TRBJ1-2; D is ambiguous. Trimming left V 1 base short and J 10 bases short, with 10 bases between. The CDR3 extends over 11 amino acids. Per germline, CDR1 GTSNPN and CDR2 SVGIG (reference sequence). CDR3 nucleotide sequence: TGTGCCTGGAGTGAGGCATACCTCTACACCTTC. This encodes CAWSEAYLYTF.

The rearrangement uses TRBV5-1 and TRBJ1-2, with D possibly TRBD1 on 5 matching bases. The CDR3 is 12 residues long. From germline, CDR1 is SGHRS and CDR2 YFSETQ. V lost 4 bases, J lost 8 bases, and 12 bases lay in between. The CDR3 loop is CASSEWGRGYTF. The CDR3 region has the DNA TGCGCCAGCAGCGAATGGGGGAGGGGCTACACCTTC.